This T cell receptor (beta chain) originates from a study of T-cell reconstitution after alpha-beta-depleted transplantation in children. Points from the study as a whole: A year post-transplant, T-cell counts and diversity derived mostly from newly produced T cells. Reported findings indicate that, about two months after transplant, alpha-beta T cells came from several hundred expanded clones, which were derived from non-depleted graft cells. In some patients, recipient T cells and intrathymic progenitors surviving conditioning explained high day-60 diversity.

Preparation of the TCRbeta library involved a method that used unique molecular identifiers. Via MiXCR, TCRdb re-called the PCR reads, giving one row per CDR3 protein. The table includes 250,000 to 350,000 distinct CDR3 sequences, approximately 23% detected once. Trimming took 7 bases from V and 7 from J, leaving 18 bases between them. The CDR3 extends over 13 amino acids. CDR1 and CDR2 (germline): SGHRS, YFSETQ. In the case of this clonotype: Its antigen remains unidentified.

This sequence joins TRBV5-1 and TRBJ2-7; D possibly corresponds to TRBD2 (6 bases). Sequenced material: PBMCs, mostly from graft donor cells, taken 180 days after TCRalphabeta/CD19-depleted stem cell transplant. This receptor was obtained from a male patient younger than 18 who had a stem cell transplant for acute lymphoblastic leukemia, so the T cells may come from the graft donor. This CDR3 reads CASGPLGGAEQYF. The DNA of the CDR3 is TGCGCCAGCGGCCCTCTCGGAGGGGCAGAGCAGTACTTC.